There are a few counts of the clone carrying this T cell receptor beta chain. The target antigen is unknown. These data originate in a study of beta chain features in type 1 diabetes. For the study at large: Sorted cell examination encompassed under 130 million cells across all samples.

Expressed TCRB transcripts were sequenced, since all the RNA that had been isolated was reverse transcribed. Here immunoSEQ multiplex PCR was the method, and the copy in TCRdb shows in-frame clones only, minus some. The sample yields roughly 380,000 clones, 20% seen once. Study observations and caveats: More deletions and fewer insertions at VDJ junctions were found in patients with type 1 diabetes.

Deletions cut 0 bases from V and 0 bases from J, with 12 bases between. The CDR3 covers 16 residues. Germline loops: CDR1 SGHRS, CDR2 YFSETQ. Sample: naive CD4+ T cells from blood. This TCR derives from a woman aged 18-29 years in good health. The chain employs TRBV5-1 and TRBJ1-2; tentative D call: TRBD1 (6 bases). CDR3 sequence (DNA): TGCGCCAGCAGCTTGGGAACAGGGCACGCTAACTATGGCTACACCTTC. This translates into CASSLGTGHANYGYTF. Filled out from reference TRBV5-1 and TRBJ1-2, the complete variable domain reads KAGVTQTPRYLIKTRGQQVTLSCSPISGHRSVSWYQQTPGQGLQFLFEYFSETQRNKGNFPGRFSGRQFSNSRSEMNVSTLELGDSALYLCASSLGTGHANYGYTFGSGTRLTVV.